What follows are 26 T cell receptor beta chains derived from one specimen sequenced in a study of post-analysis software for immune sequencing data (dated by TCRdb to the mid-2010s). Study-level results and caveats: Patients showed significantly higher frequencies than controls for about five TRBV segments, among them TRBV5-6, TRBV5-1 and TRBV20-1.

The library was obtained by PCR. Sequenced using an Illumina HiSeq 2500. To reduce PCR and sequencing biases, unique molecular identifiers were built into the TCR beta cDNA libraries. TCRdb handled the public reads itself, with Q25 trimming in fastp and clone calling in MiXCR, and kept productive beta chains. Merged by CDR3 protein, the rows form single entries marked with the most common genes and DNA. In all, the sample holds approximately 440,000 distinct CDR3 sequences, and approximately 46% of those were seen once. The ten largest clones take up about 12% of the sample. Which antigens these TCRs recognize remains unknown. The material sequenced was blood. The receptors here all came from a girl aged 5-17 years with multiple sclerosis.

The CDR3 reads CASSPGTGSITEAFF. The CDR3 nucleotides are TGTGCCAGCAGCCCCGGGACAGGGTCTATAACTGAAGCTTTCTTT. The chain has TRBV28 and TRBJ1-1; 9 positions match TRBD1. V was pared by 6 bases and J by 5 bases, with 10 bases of the junction left unmatched. This CDR3 comprises 15 residues. Germline lookup yields CDR1 MDHEN and CDR2 SYDVKM.

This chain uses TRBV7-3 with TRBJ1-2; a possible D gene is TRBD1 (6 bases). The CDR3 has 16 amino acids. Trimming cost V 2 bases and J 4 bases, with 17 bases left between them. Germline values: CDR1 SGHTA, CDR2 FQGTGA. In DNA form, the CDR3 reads TGTGCCAGCAGCTTATACCGGGGGCTAGTCCTCTATGGCTACACCTTC. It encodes CASSLYRGLVLYGYTF.

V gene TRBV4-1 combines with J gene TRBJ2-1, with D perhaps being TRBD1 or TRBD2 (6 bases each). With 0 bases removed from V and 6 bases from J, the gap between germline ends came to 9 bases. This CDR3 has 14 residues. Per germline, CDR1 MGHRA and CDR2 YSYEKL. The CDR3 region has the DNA TGCGCCAGCAGCCAAGAATGGGGGGCCAATGAGCAGTTCTTC. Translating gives CASSQEWGANEQFF.

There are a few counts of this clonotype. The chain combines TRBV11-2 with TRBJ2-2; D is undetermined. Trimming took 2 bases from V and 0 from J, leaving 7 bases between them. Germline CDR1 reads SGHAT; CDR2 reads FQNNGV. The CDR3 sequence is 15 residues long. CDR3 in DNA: TGTGCCAGCAGCTTAAGGGCACCGAACACCGGGGAGCTGTTTTTT. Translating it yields CASSLRAPNTGELFF.

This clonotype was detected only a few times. The CDR3 reads CASSQGTGEETQYF. The DNA of the CDR3 is TGTGCCAGCAGCCAAGGGACAGGGGAAGAGACCCAGTACTTC. This chain uses TRBV4-2 with TRBJ2-7, with 9 positions matching TRBD1. The J call is doubtful: the DNA matches TRBJ2-5 better. Germline loops: CDR1 LGHNA, CDR2 YNFKEQ. This CDR3 contains 14 residues.

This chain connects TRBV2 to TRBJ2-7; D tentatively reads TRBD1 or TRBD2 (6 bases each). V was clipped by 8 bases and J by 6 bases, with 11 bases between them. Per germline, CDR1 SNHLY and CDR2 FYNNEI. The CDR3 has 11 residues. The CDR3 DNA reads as TGTGCCAGCGAAGGAGGGGGCGAGCAGTACTTC. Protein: CASEGGGEQYF.

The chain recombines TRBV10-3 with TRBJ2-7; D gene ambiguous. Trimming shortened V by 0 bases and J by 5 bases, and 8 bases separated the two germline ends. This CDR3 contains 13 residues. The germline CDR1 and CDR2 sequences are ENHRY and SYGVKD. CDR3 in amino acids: CAISESGRDEQYF. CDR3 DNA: TGTGCCATCAGTGAGTCCGGTAGGGACGAGCAGTACTTC.

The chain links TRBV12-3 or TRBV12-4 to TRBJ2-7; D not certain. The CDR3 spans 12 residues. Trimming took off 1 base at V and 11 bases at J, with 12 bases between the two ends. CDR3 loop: CASSLDRSVEYF. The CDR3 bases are TGTGCCAGCAGTTTAGACCGATCAGTAGAGTACTTC.

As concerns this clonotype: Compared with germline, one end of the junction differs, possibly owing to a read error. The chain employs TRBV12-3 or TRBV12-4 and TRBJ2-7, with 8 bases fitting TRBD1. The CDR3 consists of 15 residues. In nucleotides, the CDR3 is TGTGCCGGCAGTAGCAGGGGGCTCCTCTCCTACGAGCAGTACTTC. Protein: CAGSSRGLLSYEQYF.

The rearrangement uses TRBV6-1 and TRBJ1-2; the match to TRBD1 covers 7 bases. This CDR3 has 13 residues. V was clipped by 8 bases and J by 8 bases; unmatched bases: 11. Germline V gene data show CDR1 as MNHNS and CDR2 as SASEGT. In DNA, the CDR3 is TGTGCCAGCCGAAACAGGGGCATCGGGGGCTACACCTTC. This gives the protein CASRNRGIGGYTF.

The CDR3, as DNA: TGCAGCGTAGGACAGGGTCGCCGGCCCCAGCATTTT. As protein: CSVGQGRRPQHF. This chain links TRBV29-1 with TRBJ1-5; 8 positions agree with TRBD1. The CDR3 length is 12 residues. Trimming removed 6 bases from V and 9 bases from J; junction bases left unmatched: 7. Germline lookup yields CDR1 SQVTM and CDR2 ANQGSEA.

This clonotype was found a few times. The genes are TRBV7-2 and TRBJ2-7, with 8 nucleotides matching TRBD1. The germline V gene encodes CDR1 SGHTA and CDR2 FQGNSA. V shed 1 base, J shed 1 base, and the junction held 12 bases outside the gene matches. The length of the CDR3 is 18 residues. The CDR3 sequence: CASSLGYPGQVLSYEQYF. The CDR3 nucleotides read TGTGCCAGCAGCTTAGGATATCCGGGACAGGTGCTTTCCTACGAGCAGTACTTC.

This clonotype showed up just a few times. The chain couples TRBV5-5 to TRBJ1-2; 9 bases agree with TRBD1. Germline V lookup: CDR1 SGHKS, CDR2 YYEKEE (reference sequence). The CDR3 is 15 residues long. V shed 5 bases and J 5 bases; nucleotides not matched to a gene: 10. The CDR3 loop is CASRTFHGTGYGYTF. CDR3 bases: TGTGCCAGCAGGACATTCCACGGGACAGGGTATGGCTACACCTTC.

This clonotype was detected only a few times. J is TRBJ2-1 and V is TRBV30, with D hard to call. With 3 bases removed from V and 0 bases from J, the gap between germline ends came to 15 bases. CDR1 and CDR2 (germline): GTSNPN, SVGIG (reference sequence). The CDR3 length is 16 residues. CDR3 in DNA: TGTGCCTGGAGCCTTTCCATTTTAAGCTCCTACAATGAGCAGTTCTTC. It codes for CAWSLSILSSYNEQFF.

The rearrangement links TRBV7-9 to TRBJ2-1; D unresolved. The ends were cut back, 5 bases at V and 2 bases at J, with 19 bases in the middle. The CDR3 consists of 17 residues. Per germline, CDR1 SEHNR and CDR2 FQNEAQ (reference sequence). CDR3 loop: CASSPPYRNSPYNEQFF. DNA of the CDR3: TGTGCCAGCAGCCCCCCATACCGAAATAGCCCCTACAATGAGCAGTTCTTC.

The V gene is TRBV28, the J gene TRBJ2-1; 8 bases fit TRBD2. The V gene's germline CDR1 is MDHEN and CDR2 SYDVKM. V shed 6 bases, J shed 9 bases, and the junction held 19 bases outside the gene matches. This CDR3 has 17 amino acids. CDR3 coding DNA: TGTGCCAGCAGGACCCGGGGCGGGAGACTTCTAGCGGGTGAGCAGTTCTTC. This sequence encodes CASRTRGGRLLAGEQFF.

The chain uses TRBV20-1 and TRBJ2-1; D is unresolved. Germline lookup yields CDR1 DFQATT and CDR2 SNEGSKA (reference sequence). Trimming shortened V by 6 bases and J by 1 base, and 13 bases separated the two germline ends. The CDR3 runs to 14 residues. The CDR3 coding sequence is TGCAGTGCCCTTAAGGTGCGATCCTACAATGAGCAGTTCTTC. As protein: CSALKVRSYNEQFF.

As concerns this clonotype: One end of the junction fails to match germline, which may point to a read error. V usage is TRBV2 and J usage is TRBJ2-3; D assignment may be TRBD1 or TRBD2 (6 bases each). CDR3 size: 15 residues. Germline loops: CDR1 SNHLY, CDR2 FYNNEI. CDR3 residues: CASSENPGATDTPYF. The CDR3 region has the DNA TGTGCCAGCAGTGAAAATCCGGGGGCCACAGATACGCCGTATTTT.

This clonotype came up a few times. CDR3 sequence (DNA): TGTGCCAGCAGCCAAGGACTAGCGGGATCCGAGCAGTACTTC. This encodes CASSQGLAGSEQYF. The chain employs TRBV4-2 and TRBJ2-7; 11 positions agree with TRBD2. The germline V gene encodes CDR1 LGHNA and CDR2 YNFKEQ. With 1 base clipped from V and 6 bases from J, the junction kept 2 bases outside the gene matches. The CDR3 is 14 amino acids.

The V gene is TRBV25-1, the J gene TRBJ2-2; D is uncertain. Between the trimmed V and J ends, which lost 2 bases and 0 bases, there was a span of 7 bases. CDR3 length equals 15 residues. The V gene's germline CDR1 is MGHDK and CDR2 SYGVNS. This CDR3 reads CASSEGQANTGELFF. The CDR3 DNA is TGTGCCAGCAGTGAAGGCCAGGCGAACACCGGGGAGCTGTTTTTT.

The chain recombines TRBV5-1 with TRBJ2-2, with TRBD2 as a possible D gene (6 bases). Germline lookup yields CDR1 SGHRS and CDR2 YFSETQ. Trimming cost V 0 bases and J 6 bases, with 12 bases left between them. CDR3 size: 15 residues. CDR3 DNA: TGCGCCAGCAGCTTGGTAGGGACTCTTGCCGGGGAGCTGTTTTTT. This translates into CASSLVGTLAGELFF.

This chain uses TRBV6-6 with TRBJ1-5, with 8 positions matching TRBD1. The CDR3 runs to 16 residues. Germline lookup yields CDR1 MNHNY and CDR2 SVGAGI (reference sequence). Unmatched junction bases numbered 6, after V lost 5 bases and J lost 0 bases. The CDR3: CASSPDRGYSNQPQHF. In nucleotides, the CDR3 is TGTGCCAGCAGTCCCGACAGGGGCTATAGCAATCAGCCCCAGCATTTT.

The CDR3 is CSVVGRGSYEQYF. The CDR3 nucleotides read TGCAGCGTTGTCGGGAGGGGTTCCTACGAGCAGTACTTC. The chain is built from TRBV29-1 and TRBJ2-7; 8 bases are a match to TRBD2. Germline trimming cut 4 bases from V and 1 base from J; bases unmatched to any gene: 3. The CDR3 extends over 13 amino acids. The germline V gene has CDR1 SQVTM and CDR2 ANQGSEA.

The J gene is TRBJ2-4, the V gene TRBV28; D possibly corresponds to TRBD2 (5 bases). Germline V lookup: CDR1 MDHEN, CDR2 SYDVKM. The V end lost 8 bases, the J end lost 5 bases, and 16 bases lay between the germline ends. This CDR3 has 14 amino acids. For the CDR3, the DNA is TGTGCCAGCGGCTCGAGGGTGGTAGAAAACATTCAGTACTTC. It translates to CASGSRVVENIQYF.

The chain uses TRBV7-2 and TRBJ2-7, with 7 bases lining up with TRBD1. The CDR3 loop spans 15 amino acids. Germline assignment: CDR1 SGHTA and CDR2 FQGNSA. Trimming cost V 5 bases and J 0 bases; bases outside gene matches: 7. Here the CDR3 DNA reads TGTGCCAGCAGCGTTCCCGGGACAGCCTCCTACGAGCAGTACTTC. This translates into CASSVPGTASYEQYF.

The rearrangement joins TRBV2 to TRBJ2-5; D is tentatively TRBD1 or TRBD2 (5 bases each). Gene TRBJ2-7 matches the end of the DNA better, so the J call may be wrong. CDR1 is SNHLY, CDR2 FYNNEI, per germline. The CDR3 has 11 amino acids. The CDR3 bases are TGTGCCAGCATGGGGGTCTCCGAGCAGTACTTC. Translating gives CASMGVSEQYF.